This is a list of T cell receptor beta chains from one sample in a study of control samples from healthy donors and cancer patients. Using immunoSEQ multiplex PCR, the repertoire was profiled, and TCRdb retains in-frame clones only, with some absent. The data show tens of thousands of clones, roughly 91% seen once. The sample taken for sequencing was blood. These receptor sequences come from a man aged 25-40 years in good health. CDR3s include the opening cysteine and the closing phenylalanine or tryptophan. The order of the fields is V gene, D gene, J gene, clone size, CDR3 protein, CDR3 DNA. A D gene is named only where the DNA matches it firmly. Size is omitted from some rows. Given values are once, few, many or a class for expanded clones.

v_gene: TRBV5-4; d_gene: TRBD1; j_gene: TRBJ2-1; abundance: -; CDR3aa: CASRIQGAHEQFF; CDR3nt: TGTGCCAGCAGAATACAGGGGGCCCATGAGCAGTTCTTC
v_gene: TRBV19; d_gene: -; j_gene: TRBJ1-5; abundance: -; CDR3aa: CASSIRRRLGRGGDQPQHF; CDR3nt: TGTGCCAGTAGTATAAGACGGAGGTTGGGCAGGGGAGGGGATCAGCCCCAGCATTTT
v_gene: TRBV27; d_gene: TRBD1; j_gene: TRBJ1-2; abundance: once; CDR3aa: CASRSGDRVRGYTF; CDR3nt: TGTGCCAGCCGAAGCGGCGACAGGGTGCGGGGCTACACCTTC
v_gene: TRBV7-8; d_gene: TRBD1; j_gene: TRBJ1-1; abundance: -; CDR3aa: CASSIPGQGAINTEAFF; CDR3nt: TGTGCCAGCAGCATCCCGGGACAGGGGGCAATAAACACTGAAGCTTTCTTT
v_gene: TRBV6-5; d_gene: -; j_gene: TRBJ1-1; abundance: -; CDR3aa: CASMRGMNTEAFF; CDR3nt: TGTGCCAGCATGAGGGGGATGAACACTGAAGCTTTCTTT
v_gene: TRBV9; d_gene: TRBD2; j_gene: TRBJ2-7; abundance: -; CDR3aa: CASSPTGLAGVEQYF; CDR3nt: TGTGCCAGCAGCCCCACGGGACTAGCGGGGGTCGAGCAGTACTTC
v_gene: TRBV9; d_gene: TRBD1; j_gene: TRBJ1-2; abundance: -; CDR3aa: CASSVGQNYGYTF; CDR3nt: TGTGCCAGCAGCGTGGGACAGAACTATGGCTACACCTTC
v_gene: TRBV10-1; d_gene: -; j_gene: TRBJ2-1; abundance: -; CDR3aa: CASSADYYNEQFF; CDR3nt: TGCGCCAGCAGTGCCGACTACTACAATGAGCAGTTCTTC
v_gene: TRBV4-1; d_gene: -; j_gene: TRBJ1-4; abundance: once; CDR3aa: CASSQDVAEKLFF; CDR3nt: TGCGCCAGCAGCCAAGATGTAGCTGAAAAACTGTTTTTT
v_gene: TRBV6-5; d_gene: TRBD2; j_gene: TRBJ2-1; abundance: -; CDR3aa: CASSYSPAGDYNEQFF; CDR3nt: TGTGCCAGCAGTTACTCCCCAGCGGGAGACTACAATGAGCAGTTCTTC
v_gene: TRBV7-9; d_gene: -; j_gene: TRBJ2-1; abundance: -; CDR3aa: CASSKSSGAASNEQFF; CDR3nt: TGTGCCAGCAGCAAATCGAGCGGAGCGGCTTCTAATGAGCAGTTCTTC
v_gene: TRBV28; d_gene: -; j_gene: TRBJ2-7; abundance: -; CDR3aa: CASSAGLPFTAHEQYF; CDR3nt: TGTGCCAGCAGTGCGGGACTTCCTTTTACGGCGCACGAGCAGTACTTC
v_gene: TRBV14; d_gene: -; j_gene: TRBJ2-7; abundance: -; CDR3aa: CASSRRGAWADEQYF; CDR3nt: TGTGCCAGCAGCCGCCGGGGGGCCTGGGCGGACGAGCAGTACTTC
v_gene: TRBV5-6; d_gene: -; j_gene: TRBJ2-1; abundance: once; CDR3aa: CASSSDSFYNEQFF; CDR3nt: TGTGCCAGCAGCTCCGACAGTTTCTACAATGAGCAGTTCTTC
v_gene: TRBV28; d_gene: TRBD1; j_gene: TRBJ1-6; abundance: -; CDR3aa: CASSLWDRTIGNSPLHF; CDR3nt: TGTGCCAGCAGTTTATGGGACAGGACAATTGGAAATTCACCCCTCCACTTT
v_gene: TRBV27; d_gene: -; j_gene: TRBJ1-2; abundance: -; CDR3aa: CASSSNDRNYGYTF; CDR3nt: TGTGCCAGCAGTTCTAACGACAGGAACTATGGCTACACCTTC
v_gene: TRBV19; d_gene: TRBD1; j_gene: TRBJ2-6; abundance: -; CDR3aa: CASTGTGGGGANVLTF; CDR3nt: TGTGCCAGTACTGGGACAGGGGGCGGTGGGGCCAACGTCCTGACTTTC
v_gene: TRBV28; d_gene: -; j_gene: TRBJ1-1; abundance: -; CDR3aa: CASSFTETEAFF; CDR3nt: TGTGCCAGCAGTTTTACGGAGACTGAAGCTTTCTTT
v_gene: TRBV28; d_gene: -; j_gene: TRBJ1-1; abundance: -; CDR3aa: CASSLSGLTEAFF; CDR3nt: TGTGCCAGCAGTTTGTCTGGTCTGACTGAAGCTTTCTTT
v_gene: TRBV5-8; d_gene: TRBD1; j_gene: TRBJ1-3; abundance: -; CDR3aa: CASTNRGIGNTIYF; CDR3nt: TGTGCCAGCACTAACAGGGGGATTGGAAACACCATATATTTT
v_gene: TRBV7-8; d_gene: -; j_gene: TRBJ2-5; abundance: once; CDR3aa: CASSLGFAGSQETQYF; CDR3nt: TGTGCCAGCAGCTTAGGTTTTGCAGGTAGCCAAGAGACCCAGTACTTC
v_gene: TRBV5-1; d_gene: -; j_gene: TRBJ1-5; abundance: -; CDR3aa: CASSPIQIEVGRQPQHF; CDR3nt: TGCGCCAGCAGCCCCATCCAAATTGAAGTGGGGCGACAGCCCCAGCATTTT
v_gene: TRBV28; d_gene: TRBD2; j_gene: TRBJ2-5; abundance: -; CDR3aa: CASSPRLAGGLSVGETQYF; CDR3nt: TGTGCCAGCAGTCCCCGACTAGCGGGGGGGTTGAGTGTAGGAGAGACCCAGTACTTC
v_gene: TRBV7-4; d_gene: TRBD1; j_gene: TRBJ1-5; abundance: -; CDR3aa: CASSGVADRGKYSNQPQHF; CDR3nt: TGTGCCAGCAGCGGGGTAGCGGACAGGGGAAAGTATAGCAATCAGCCCCAGCATTTT
v_gene: TRBV5-1; d_gene: -; j_gene: TRBJ1-4; abundance: -; CDR3aa: CASREGFNEKLFF; CDR3nt: TGCGCCAGCAGGGAAGGGTTTAATGAAAAACTGTTTTTT
v_gene: TRBV6-2/TRBV6-3; d_gene: -; j_gene: TRBJ2-5; abundance: once; CDR3aa: CASSGIWGTQYF; CDR3nt: TGTGCCAGCAGCGGAATATGGGGGACCCAGTACTTC
v_gene: TRBV3-1/TRBV3-2; d_gene: -; j_gene: TRBJ2-3; abundance: -; CDR3aa: CASSQRGDTQYF; CDR3nt: TGTGCCAGCAGCCAGAGGGGAGATACGCAGTATTTT
v_gene: TRBV5-4; d_gene: -; j_gene: TRBJ1-4; abundance: -; CDR3aa: CASSLRGGSSFATNEKLFF; CDR3nt: TGTGCCAGCAGCTTACGGGGGGGCTCATCTTTTGCAACTAATGAAAAACTGTTTTTT
v_gene: TRBV4-2; d_gene: -; j_gene: TRBJ1-3; abundance: -; CDR3aa: CASSQVDSGNTIYF; CDR3nt: TGTGCCAGCAGCCAAGTTGACTCTGGAAACACCATATATTTT
v_gene: TRBV19; d_gene: TRBD1; j_gene: TRBJ1-5; abundance: -; CDR3aa: CASSIWQGVQPQHF; CDR3nt: TGTGCCAGTAGTATTTGGCAGGGGGTCCAGCCCCAGCATTTT
v_gene: TRBV14; d_gene: TRBD2; j_gene: TRBJ2-1; abundance: -; CDR3aa: CASSQVFGGGVNEQFF; CDR3nt: TGTGCCAGCAGCCAAGTTTTCGGCGGGGGGGTAAATGAGCAGTTCTTC
v_gene: TRBV11-2; d_gene: TRBD2; j_gene: TRBJ2-3; abundance: -; CDR3aa: CASSLLAGGRADTQYF; CDR3nt: TGTGCCAGCAGTTTACTAGCGGGAGGGAGGGCAGATACGCAGTATTTT
v_gene: TRBV12-3/TRBV12-4; d_gene: -; j_gene: TRBJ1-2; abundance: -; CDR3aa: CASSYKSSYGYTF; CDR3nt: TGTGCCAGCAGTTATAAATCCTCCTATGGCTACACCTTC
v_gene: TRBV11-2; d_gene: -; j_gene: TRBJ1-1; abundance: -; CDR3aa: CASSAQGPASTEAFF; CDR3nt: TGTGCCAGCAGCGCACAGGGACCCGCGAGCACTGAAGCTTTCTTT
v_gene: TRBV24-1; d_gene: -; j_gene: TRBJ1-5; abundance: -; CDR3aa: CATSDSGTGPQPQHF; CDR3nt: TGTGCCACCAGTGATTCCGGAACGGGACCCCAGCCCCAGCATTTT
v_gene: TRBV30; d_gene: -; j_gene: TRBJ1-4; abundance: -; CDR3aa: CAWSPTDEKLFF; CDR3nt: TGTGCCTGGAGCCCGACAGATGAAAAACTGTTTTTT
v_gene: TRBV9; d_gene: -; j_gene: TRBJ2-2; abundance: -; CDR3aa: CASSVRPLSNTGELFF; CDR3nt: TGTGCCAGCAGCGTCAGACCCTTATCGAACACCGGGGAGCTGTTTTTT
v_gene: TRBV2; d_gene: TRBD2; j_gene: TRBJ2-1; abundance: -; CDR3aa: CASSGWRGSSYNEQFF; CDR3nt: TGTGCCAGCAGTGGGTGGCGGGGGAGCTCCTACAATGAGCAGTTCTTC
v_gene: TRBV7-8; d_gene: -; j_gene: TRBJ1-2; abundance: once; CDR3aa: CASSSAGGTNYGYTF; CDR3nt: TGTGCCAGCAGCTCTGCGGGGGGAACTAACTATGGCTACACCTTC
v_gene: TRBV19; d_gene: -; j_gene: TRBJ2-7; abundance: -; CDR3aa: CASQKGTASSYEQYF; CDR3nt: TGTGCCAGCCAGAAGGGGACGGCGAGCTCCTACGAGCAGTACTTC
v_gene: TRBV2; d_gene: -; j_gene: TRBJ2-7; abundance: -; CDR3aa: CASSVKGLSYEQYF; CDR3nt: TGTGCCAGCAGTGTAAAAGGTTTATCCTACGAGCAGTACTTC
v_gene: TRBV12-3/TRBV12-4; d_gene: -; j_gene: TRBJ1-1; abundance: -; CDR3aa: CASSLDRSTEAFF; CDR3nt: TGTGCCAGCAGTTTAGACAGGAGCACTGAAGCTTTCTTT
v_gene: TRBV30; d_gene: -; j_gene: TRBJ1-6; abundance: -; CDR3aa: CAWSGQGNSPLHF; CDR3nt: TGTGCCTGGAGTGGGCAGGGAAATTCACCCCTCCACTTT
v_gene: TRBV7-8; d_gene: -; j_gene: TRBJ2-5; abundance: -; CDR3aa: CASSPGHQETQYF; CDR3nt: TGTGCCAGCAGCCCCGGCCACCAAGAGACCCAGTACTTC
v_gene: TRBV18; d_gene: -; j_gene: TRBJ2-3; abundance: -; CDR3aa: CASSPRLSTDTQYF; CDR3nt: TGTGCCAGCTCACCGAGGTTGAGCACAGATACGCAGTATTTT
v_gene: TRBV7-3; d_gene: -; j_gene: TRBJ2-1; abundance: -; CDR3aa: CASSLTPTAPISYNEQFF; CDR3nt: TGTGCCAGCAGCCTCACCCCGACGGCACCAATCTCCTACAATGAGCAGTTCTTC
v_gene: TRBV5-6; d_gene: -; j_gene: TRBJ2-3; abundance: -; CDR3aa: CASSLGRASNTQYF; CDR3nt: TGTGCCAGCAGCTTGGGCAGGGCGTCGAATACGCAGTATTTT
v_gene: TRBV7-3; d_gene: TRBD2; j_gene: TRBJ2-3; abundance: -; CDR3aa: CASSDPSGGGPNTQYF; CDR3nt: TGTGCCAGCAGCGACCCTAGCGGGGGGGGGCCAAATACGCAGTATTTT
v_gene: TRBV29-1; d_gene: -; j_gene: TRBJ1-1; abundance: -; CDR3aa: CSVIVMGRDTEAFF; CDR3nt: TGCAGCGTGATAGTCATGGGGAGGGACACTGAAGCTTTCTTT